A selection of T cell receptor beta chains follows, all from one sample in a study of cytomegalovirus exposure and HLA in healthy donors. Sequenced by immunoSEQ multiplex PCR; TCRdb stores in-frame clones only, minus some. Here the sample spans some 95,000 clones, 60% to 75% being singletons. The specimen sequenced was PBMCs. The receptors were sampled from a female donor in good health and CMV-seronegative. Both conserved end residues are trimmed from each CDR3. Each record gives: V gene, CDR3 length, J gene, CDR3 protein.

V gene: TRBV6-5; CDR3 length: 13; J gene: TRBJ1-2; CDR3 protein: ASSYDRSFGYGYT
V gene: TRBV7-9; CDR3 length: 10; J gene: TRBJ2-7; CDR3 protein: ASTQRGGEQY
V gene: TRBV5-5; CDR3 length: 14; J gene: TRBJ2-7; CDR3 protein: ASSYIKTSGSYEQY
V gene: TRBV18; CDR3 length: 14; J gene: TRBJ2-7; CDR3 protein: ASSPPGLAASYEQY
V gene: TRBV7-9; CDR3 length: 13; J gene: TRBJ1-1; CDR3 protein: ASSLVAGGNTEAF
V gene: TRBV6-6; CDR3 length: 14; J gene: TRBJ2-5; CDR3 protein: ASSHSSGAGSETQY
V gene: TRBV10-3; CDR3 length: 13; J gene: TRBJ1-1; CDR3 protein: AISEKGQGSTEAF
V gene: TRBV6-4; CDR3 length: 11; J gene: TRBJ2-3; CDR3 protein: ASSERGRDTQY
V gene: TRBV7-9; CDR3 length: 9; J gene: TRBJ1-1; CDR3 protein: ASSWSVEAF
V gene: TRBV19; CDR3 length: 14; J gene: TRBJ1-4; CDR3 protein: ASSRGQGAANEKLF
V gene: TRBV6-5; CDR3 length: 11; J gene: TRBJ1-2; CDR3 protein: ASRVDRGYGYT
V gene: TRBV5-6; CDR3 length: 13; J gene: TRBJ2-1; CDR3 protein: ASSPDGHSYNEQF
V gene: TRBV6-5; CDR3 length: 14; J gene: TRBJ2-1; CDR3 protein: ASSYSTQRGVPEQF
V gene: TRBV13; CDR3 length: 11; J gene: TRBJ1-1; CDR3 protein: ASSSAGYTEAF
V gene: TRBV6-1; CDR3 length: 11; J gene: TRBJ1-1; CDR3 protein: ASPGQLNTEAF
V gene: TRBV6-5; CDR3 length: 13; J gene: TRBJ1-5; CDR3 protein: ASSYSADSNQPQH
V gene: TRBV28; CDR3 length: 13; J gene: TRBJ1-1; CDR3 protein: ASSPWGGIWTEAF
V gene: TRBV19; CDR3 length: 13; J gene: TRBJ2-3; CDR3 protein: ASKGTGFSTDTQY
V gene: TRBV6-1; CDR3 length: 9; J gene: TRBJ2-1; CDR3 protein: ASRDNLEQF
V gene: TRBV4-1; CDR3 length: 15; J gene: TRBJ2-1; CDR3 protein: ASSHGRGTSGGAEQF
V gene: TRBV6-1; CDR3 length: 15; J gene: TRBJ1-3; CDR3 protein: ASSASGQVRSGNTIY
V gene: TRBV19; CDR3 length: 13; J gene: TRBJ2-1; CDR3 protein: ASSMTGVSYNEQF
V gene: TRBV6-5; CDR3 length: 9; J gene: TRBJ1-1; CDR3 protein: ASRRGTEAF
V gene: TRBV7-9; CDR3 length: 13; J gene: TRBJ2-5; CDR3 protein: ASSRGAGNQETQY
V gene: TRBV18; CDR3 length: 14; J gene: TRBJ1-2; CDR3 protein: ASSPSRGAPQHGYT
V gene: TRBV4-1; CDR3 length: 13; J gene: TRBJ1-5; CDR3 protein: ASSQDRRSGQPQH
V gene: TRBV28; CDR3 length: 12; J gene: TRBJ1-2; CDR3 protein: ASRPTGVNYGYT
V gene: TRBV20-1; CDR3 length: 9; J gene: TRBJ2-3; CDR3 protein: ASSDTDTQY
V gene: TRBV2; CDR3 length: 13; J gene: TRBJ1-3; CDR3 protein: ASTINTGAGNTIY
V gene: TRBV15; CDR3 length: 14; J gene: TRBJ1-1; CDR3 protein: ATSRGAGAMNTEAF
V gene: TRBV5-6; CDR3 length: 12; J gene: TRBJ2-7; CDR3 protein: ASSLGQHLYEQY
V gene: TRBV6-5; CDR3 length: 11; J gene: TRBJ2-3; CDR3 protein: ASTKAGADTQY
V gene: TRBV19; CDR3 length: 14; J gene: TRBJ1-1; CDR3 protein: ASSIWAGARGTEAF
V gene: TRBV7-2; CDR3 length: 11; J gene: TRBJ2-3; CDR3 protein: ASSLESGAGEY
V gene: TRBV19; CDR3 length: 14; J gene: TRBJ1-5; CDR3 protein: ASSTGVAPGLWPQH
V gene: TRBV4-3; CDR3 length: 14; J gene: TRBJ1-6; CDR3 protein: ASSQDSSRGASPLH
V gene: TRBV19; CDR3 length: 10; J gene: TRBJ1-2; CDR3 protein: ARPPGGYGYT
V gene: TRBV30; CDR3 length: 10; J gene: TRBJ1-1; CDR3 protein: AWSATGWVAF
V gene: TRBV29-1; CDR3 length: 11; J gene: TRBJ2-1; CDR3 protein: SVDQYSYNEQF
V gene: TRBV19; CDR3 length: 13; J gene: TRBJ2-3; CDR3 protein: ASSKLAGATDTQY
V gene: TRBV27; CDR3 length: 14; J gene: TRBJ2-2; CDR3 protein: ASSLARGQLTGELF
V gene: TRBV30; CDR3 length: 9; J gene: TRBJ1-1; CDR3 protein: AWSESGEAF
V gene: TRBV5-1; CDR3 length: 13; J gene: TRBJ2-1; CDR3 protein: ASSPVGVPYNEQF
V gene: TRBV6-1; CDR3 length: 12; J gene: TRBJ1-2; CDR3 protein: ASSETGHNYGYT
V gene: TRBV10-2; CDR3 length: 12; J gene: TRBJ2-5; CDR3 protein: ASSALGPQETQY
V gene: TRBV6-6; CDR3 length: 12; J gene: TRBJ2-2; CDR3 protein: ASSYSRSTGELF
V gene: TRBV7-2; CDR3 length: 12; J gene: TRBJ1-3; CDR3 protein: ASLSRGTGNTIY
V gene: TRBV27; CDR3 length: 12; J gene: TRBJ1-2; CDR3 protein: ASRGQGNLYGYT
V gene: TRBV6-1; CDR3 length: 15; J gene: TRBJ2-3; CDR3 protein: ASSEPQGAGVLNTQY
V gene: TRBV10-3; CDR3 length: 13; J gene: TRBJ2-7; CDR3 protein: AISGRGQGTYEQY
V gene: TRBV30; CDR3 length: 13; J gene: TRBJ2-7; CDR3 protein: AWSGLGRGYYEQY
V gene: TRBV5-1; CDR3 length: 15; J gene: TRBJ1-2; CDR3 protein: ASSFTPGQGSNYGYT
V gene: TRBV9; CDR3 length: 11; J gene: TRBJ2-3; CDR3 protein: ASSPGGTDTQY
V gene: TRBV7-6; CDR3 length: 11; J gene: TRBJ2-7; CDR3 protein: ASSFQGAYEQY
V gene: TRBV5-1; CDR3 length: 16; J gene: TRBJ2-3; CDR3 protein: ASSLEGTSGGTTDTQY
V gene: TRBV21-1; CDR3 length: 9; J gene: TRBJ2-4; CDR3 protein: ASSTQQGTY
V gene: TRBV15; CDR3 length: 12; J gene: TRBJ2-7; CDR3 protein: ATSRDRGNYEQY
V gene: TRBV5-1; CDR3 length: 11; J gene: TRBJ1-4; CDR3 protein: ASNRQGGEKLF
V gene: TRBV11-2; CDR3 length: 13; J gene: TRBJ1-1; CDR3 protein: ASRGGGQGYTEAF